The 11 T cell receptor beta chains in this list originate from one sample, sequenced in a study of blood T cells in healthy people across ages. For the second PCR, which ran for about 6 to 11 cycles, a sample-barcoded 5' primer and a J-beta primer mix were used. A single record per CDR3 protein comes from TCRdb applying MiXCR to the 5' RACE reads. The repertoire holds 1.5 million to 2 million distinct CDR3 sequences, with around 36% as singletons. The sequenced material came from blood. The receptors derive from a young woman in good health.

The rearrangement links TRBV5-1 to TRBJ2-1; 7 bases fit TRBD1. The J call may not be correct, given that the DNA end is closer to TRBJ2-7. Germline loops: CDR1 SGHRS, CDR2 YFSETQ. CDR3 length equals 19 residues. The CDR3 coding sequence is TGCGCCAGCAGTGTCACGGGACAGACCAGACCCAGCTCCTACAATGAGCAGTACTTC. Protein sequence: CASSVTGQTRPSSYNEQYF.

This clonotype was observed a single time. V usage is TRBV27 and J usage is TRBJ2-3, with a weak D call TRBD1 (5 bases). From germline, CDR1 is MNHEY and CDR2 SMNVEV (reference sequence). With 3 bases removed from V and 2 bases from J, the gap between germline ends came to 12 bases. The CDR3 is 15 amino acids. The CDR3 here is CASSFIGHLTDTQYF. The CDR3 DNA reads TGTGCCAGCAGTTTCATCGGACACCTCACAGATACGCAGTATTTT.

This clonotype was recorded a few times. The chain carries TRBV20-1 and TRBJ1-2, with D tentatively TRBD1 (6 bases). Germline loops: CDR1 DFQATT, CDR2 SNEGSKA (reference sequence). With 5 bases removed from V and 8 bases from J, the gap between germline ends came to 15 bases. The CDR3 totals 12 residues. The CDR3 DNA follows: TGCAGTGCTGGTCACAGGGTCGAGGGCTACACCTTC. Amino acids: CSAGHRVEGYTF.

The chain has TRBV28 and TRBJ2-7; no firm D call. V dropped 5 bases and J dropped 10 bases, with 15 bases sitting between them. The CDR3 consists of 12 residues. The germline V gene has CDR1 MDHEN and CDR2 SYDVKM. CDR3 coding DNA: TGTGCCAGCAGTCTCCCCCAGACAAGACAGTACTTC. Its protein product is CASSLPQTRQYF.

The J gene is TRBJ2-1, the V gene TRBV5-1; the D gene is possibly TRBD2 (6 bases). The CDR3 totals 14 residues. Germline loops: CDR1 SGHRS, CDR2 YFSETQ. With 9 bases removed from V and 0 bases from J, the gap between germline ends came to 13 bases. In nucleotides, the CDR3 is TGCGCCAACCTCGGGACTGGCTCCTACAATGAGCAGTTCTTC. Protein product: CANLGTGSYNEQFF.

This sequence joins TRBV20-1 and TRBJ2-1; 7 nucleotides match TRBD2. CDR3 length equals 15 residues. Germline CDR1 reads DFQATT; CDR2 reads SNEGSKA (reference sequence). V was clipped by 0 bases and J by 9 bases; unmatched bases: 11. The chain's CDR3 is CSARDYQRTRAEQFF. The CDR3 DNA sequence: TGCAGTGCTAGAGATTATCAGCGGACTAGGGCTGAGCAGTTCTTC.

For this clonotype: Since a much larger clone is just one base distant, this may be a read error. The chain is built from TRBV5-1 and TRBJ2-1; 11 bases align to TRBD1. J gave up 5 bases and V 2 bases, and 3 bases lay outside the gene matches. CDR1 and CDR2 (germline): SGHRS, YFSETQ. The CDR3 is 15 amino acids. CDR3 residues: CASSFGQGADNEQFF. The CDR3 DNA is TGCGCCAGCAGCTTCGGACAGGGGGCCGACAATGAGCAGTTCTTC. Together with reference TRBV5-1 and TRBJ2-1, the CDR3 gives the full variable domain: KAGVTQTPRYLIKTRGQQVTLSCSPISGHRSVSWYQQTPGQGLQFLFEYFSETQRNKGNFPGRFSGRQFSNSRSEMNVSTLELGDSALYLCASSFGQGADNEQFFGPGTRLTVL.

The sample holds a few counts of this clonotype. V is TRBV7-9 and J is TRBJ1-2; the D is unclear. CDR1 is SEHNR, CDR2 FQNEAQ, per germline (reference sequence). The CDR3 is 12 residues long. Trimming stripped 5 bases from V and 4 bases from J, with 8 bases between. The DNA for the CDR3 is TGTGCCAGCAGCCGGGAGGCCTATGGCTACACCTTC. Translating gives CASSREAYGYTF.

The rearrangement joins TRBV7-9 to TRBJ2-7; no reliable D call. The CDR3 spans 11 residues. The V gene lost 3 bases and the J gene lost 7 bases, with 7 bases spanning the gap. Germline-derived CDR1 and CDR2 are SEHNR and FQNEAQ (reference sequence). The CDR3 DNA reads as TGTGCCAGCAGCTTTAACCGGGAGCAGTACTTC. Translation: CASSFNREQYF.

The chain recombines TRBV12-3 or TRBV12-4 with TRBJ1-2; D not certain. The germline V and J ends were trimmed by 1 base and 5 bases, with 29 bases remaining between them. The CDR3 length is 20 residues. CDR3 protein: CASSLGPPRSLTRTTYGYTF. For the CDR3, the DNA is TGTGCCAGCAGTTTAGGGCCTCCCCGCTCCTTGACACGAACTACTTATGGCTACACCTTC.

This chain connects TRBV6-1 to TRBJ1-2; 8 bases are shared with TRBD1. CDR1 is MNHNS and CDR2 is SASEGT in the germline V gene. The J segment lost 4 bases and the V segment lost 2 bases, leaving 9 bases of the junction unmatched. CDR3 length equals 16 residues. The CDR3 DNA sequence: TGTGCCAGCAGTGAATCGGTGGGACAGGTGCTCTATGGCTACACCTTC. Residues: CASSESVGQVLYGYTF.